The 17 T cell receptor beta chains in this list originate from one sample, sequenced in a study of blood T cell repertoires in COVID-19. Produced via immunoSEQ multiplex PCR; TCRdb's table is partial and in-frame only. The sample includes roughly 110,000 clones, approximately 81% of them seen just once. The sequenced sample was peripheral blood. These receptors originate from a man aged 35 to 55 with acute or convalescent COVID-19.

This chain uses TRBV11-2 with TRBJ1-2; D not resolved. The CDR3 runs 12 residues. Germline CDR1 reads SGHAT; CDR2 reads FQNNGV. The ends were cut back, 3 bases at V and 7 bases at J, with 9 bases in the middle. The CDR3 loop reads CASSFEGAGYTF. DNA for the CDR3: TGTGCCAGCAGCTTTGAGGGAGCTGGCTACACCTTC.

This chain connects TRBV10-3 to TRBJ2-3; TRBD2 matches 7 bases. This CDR3 has 17 residues. CDR1 and CDR2 from the germline V gene are ENHRY and SYGVKD. Trimming removed 4 bases from V and 0 bases from J; junction bases left unmatched: 10. CDR3 loop: CAISGRPGGPSTDTQYF. CDR3 DNA: TGTGCCATCAGTGGTCGGCCGGGAGGACCTAGCACAGATACGCAGTATTTT.

This clone has just a few counts. The genes are TRBV28 and TRBJ1-5; 7 bases agree with TRBD1. This CDR3 contains 15 residues. V shed 4 bases and J 7 bases; nucleotides not matched to a gene: 10. Germline assignment: CDR1 MDHEN and CDR2 SYDVKM. CDR3 loop: CASSYATGVHQPQHF. The DNA of the CDR3 is TGTGCCAGCAGTTATGCCACAGGGGTCCACCAGCCCCAGCATTTT.

The V call is TRBV7-2, the J call TRBJ1-5, with TRBD1 matching over 8 bases. The CDR3 consists of 16 residues. Germline V gene sequence: CDR1 SGHTA, CDR2 FQGNSA. With V trimmed by 2 bases and J by 4 bases, 7 bases remained unmatched. In nucleotides, the CDR3 is TGTGCCAGCAGCTTACAGGGGACAGGCGATAATCAGCCCCAGCATTTT. This gives the protein CASSLQGTGDNQPQHF. Based on the CDR3 plus reference TRBV7-2 and TRBJ1-5, the full variable domain is GAGVSQSPSNKVTEKGKDVELRCDPISGHTALYWYRQSLGQGLEFLIYFQGNSAPDKSGLPSDRFSAERTGGSVSTLTIQRTQQEDSAVYLCASSLQGTGDNQPQHFGDGTRLSIL.

The gene calls are TRBV7-2 and TRBJ2-1, with D perhaps TRBD2 (5 bases). This CDR3 is 15 amino acids long. Germline-derived CDR1 and CDR2 are SGHTA and FQGNSA. V shed 1 base and J shed 2 bases, with 9 bases lying between them. The CDR3: CASSLVSGAYNEQFF. CDR3 nucleotide sequence: TGTGCCAGCAGCTTAGTGAGCGGAGCCTACAATGAGCAGTTCTTC.

J is TRBJ2-2 and V is TRBV7-3; 10 bases agree with TRBD2. Germline V gene data show CDR1 as SGHTA and CDR2 as FQGTGA. The CDR3 totals 15 residues. The junction had 7 bases not matched to a gene; V was cut back by 5 bases and J by 7 bases. This chain's CDR3 is CASSPSGGAFGELFF. In nucleotides, the CDR3 is TGTGCCAGCAGCCCCAGCGGGGGGGCCTTCGGGGAGCTGTTTTTT.

There are a few counts of this clone. This chain links TRBV7-8 with TRBJ2-5; no reliable D call. This CDR3 is built from 13 residues. Germline V gene lookup returns CDR1 SGHVS and CDR2 FQNEAQ. Trimming took off 5 bases at V and 3 bases at J, with 10 bases between the two ends. This chain's CDR3 is CASSRRVEETQYF. CDR3 sequence (DNA): TGTGCCAGCAGCCGACGGGTTGAAGAGACCCAGTACTTC.

The chain carries TRBV28 and TRBJ2-4; TRBD2 matches 8 bases. CDR1 and CDR2 (germline): MDHEN, SYDVKM. Trimming took 7 bases from V and 7 from J; bases not matched to a gene: 6. The CDR3 has 13 amino acids. This chain's CDR3 is CASMTGGPNIQYF. In DNA form, the CDR3 reads TGTGCCAGCATGACGGGAGGGCCGAACATTCAGTACTTC. The full variable domain, rest sourced from reference TRBV28 and TRBJ2-4, is DVKVTQSSRYLVKRTGEKVFLECVQDMDHENMFWYRQDPGLGLRLIYFSYDVKMKEKGDIPEGYSVSREKKERFSLILESASTNQTSMYLCASMTGGPNIQYFGAGTRLSVL.

Worth noting for this clone: One junction end disagrees with the germline gene, perhaps due to a read error. V gene TRBV7-8 combines with J gene TRBJ1-5; D possibly corresponds to TRBD1 (5 bases). Germline CDR1 and CDR2: SGHVS and FQNEAQ. The CDR3 has 14 residues. Here the CDR3 reads CASTLGVGGQPQHF. The CDR3 DNA follows: TGTGCCAGCACCTTAGGGGTGGGGGGTCAGCCCCAGCATTTT.

V usage is TRBV6-5 and J usage is TRBJ1-6; 8 nucleotides align to TRBD1. V lost 10 bases, J lost 6 bases, and 11 bases stayed unmatched. The germline V gene encodes CDR1 MNHEY and CDR2 SVGAGI. This CDR3 spans 15 amino acids. In DNA, the CDR3 is TGTGCCACCGCTCTCTCTGACAGGGGTAATTCACCCCTCCACTTT. Translation gives CATALSDRGNSPLHF.

V is TRBV28 and J is TRBJ1-3; D may be TRBD1 (6 bases). With 1 base removed from V and 4 bases from J, the gap between germline ends came to 11 bases. This CDR3 has 15 amino acids. CDR1 is MDHEN and CDR2 is SYDVKM in the germline V gene. The CDR3 sequence: CASSLSTGRGNTIYF. Written as DNA, the CDR3 is TGTGCCAGCAGTTTATCTACAGGGAGAGGAAACACCATATATTTT.

The V gene is TRBV19, the J gene TRBJ2-1; D remains ambiguous. Looked up from germline, CDR1 is LNHDA and CDR2 is SQIVND (reference sequence). Trimming removed 7 bases from V and 4 bases from J, with 14 bases in between. The CDR3 totals 14 residues. The CDR3 region is CASNPRLAYNEQFF. In nucleotides, the CDR3 is TGTGCCAGTAACCCGCGGTTAGCTTACAATGAGCAGTTCTTC. The variable domain in full, completed from reference TRBV19 and TRBJ2-1, reads DGGITQSPKYLFRKEGQNVTLSCEQNLNHDAMYWYRQDPGQGLRLIYYSQIVNDFQKGDIAEGYSVSREKKESFPLTVTSAQKNPTAFYLCASNPRLAYNEQFFGPGTRLTVL.

The V gene is TRBV5-1, the J gene TRBJ2-1, with D possibly being TRBD2 (6 bases). There are 14 residues in the CDR3. The V end lost 4 bases, the J end lost 9 bases, and 17 bases lay between the germline ends. Germline V lookup: CDR1 SGHRS, CDR2 YFSETQ. The CDR3 bases are TGCGCCAGCAGCCCGGAGGGACGCCTAGGTGAGCAGTTCTTC. Residues: CASSPEGRLGEQFF.

The chain is built from TRBV18 and TRBJ1-2; TRBD1 aligns across 8 bases. The germline CDR1 and CDR2 sequences are KGHSH and LQKENI. The V and J ends lost 5 bases and 8 bases, in that order; junction bases with no gene match: 7. There are 13 residues in the CDR3. As DNA, the CDR3 is TGTGCCAGCTCAATCCAGGGGGCGCAGGGCTACACCTTC. Translating gives CASSIQGAQGYTF. Full variable domain (rest looked up from reference TRBV18 and TRBJ1-2): NAGVMQNPRHLVRRRGQEARLRCSPMKGHSHVYWYRQLPEEGLKFMVYLQKENIIDESGMPKERFSAEFPKEGPSILRIQQVVRGDSAAYFCASSIQGAQGYTFGSGTRLTVV.

The chain is built from TRBV7-2 and TRBJ2-5; TRBD1 might be the D (7 bases). Trimming shortened V by 2 bases and J by 1 base, and 11 bases separated the two germline ends. Germline V CDR1 and CDR2: SGHTA, FQGNSA. The CDR3 totals 15 residues. DNA for the CDR3: TGTGCCAGCAGCTTAATCCAGGGGGGCCAAGAGACCCAGTACTTC. Its translation: CASSLIQGGQETQYF.

In its sample, this clone was seen a few times. The chain employs TRBV7-3 and TRBJ2-7, with no clear D. Germline V gives CDR1 SGHTA, CDR2 FQGTGA. The CDR3 spans 16 residues. Trimming stripped 1 base from V and 3 bases from J, with 16 bases between. The CDR3 region is CASSLKYSHSYYEQYF. CDR3 nucleotide sequence: TGTGCCAGCAGCTTAAAATACTCTCACAGTTACTACGAGCAGTACTTC.

The rearrangement uses TRBV5-8 and TRBJ2-1; TRBD1 might be the D (6 bases). Trimming took 2 bases from V and 7 from J, leaving 19 bases between them. This CDR3 contains 16 residues. From germline, CDR1 is SGHTS and CDR2 YDEGEE. The CDR3 spells CASSLGDRSFGNEQFF. In DNA, the CDR3 is TGTGCCAGCAGCTTAGGAGACAGGAGTTTCGGAAATGAGCAGTTCTTC.